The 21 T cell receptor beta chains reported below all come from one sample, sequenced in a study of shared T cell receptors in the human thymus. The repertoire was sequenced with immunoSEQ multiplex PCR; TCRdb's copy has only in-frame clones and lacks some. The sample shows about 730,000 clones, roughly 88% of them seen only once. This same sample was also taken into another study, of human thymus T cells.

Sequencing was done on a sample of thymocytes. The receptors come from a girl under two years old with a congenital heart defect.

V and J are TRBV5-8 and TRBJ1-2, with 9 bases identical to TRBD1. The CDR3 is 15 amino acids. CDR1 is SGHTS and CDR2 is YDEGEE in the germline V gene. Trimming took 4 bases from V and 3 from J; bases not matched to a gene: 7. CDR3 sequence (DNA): TGTGCCAGCAGCCCCAGGACAGGGGCCCACTATGGCTACACCTTC. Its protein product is CASSPRTGAHYGYTF.

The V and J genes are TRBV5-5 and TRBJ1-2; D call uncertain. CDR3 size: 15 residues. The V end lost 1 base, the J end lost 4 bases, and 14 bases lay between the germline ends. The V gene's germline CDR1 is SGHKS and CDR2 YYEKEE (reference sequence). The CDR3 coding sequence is TGTGCCAGCAGCTTGCTTGGGTACGCGGGCTATGGCTACACCTTC. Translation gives CASSLLGYAGYGYTF.

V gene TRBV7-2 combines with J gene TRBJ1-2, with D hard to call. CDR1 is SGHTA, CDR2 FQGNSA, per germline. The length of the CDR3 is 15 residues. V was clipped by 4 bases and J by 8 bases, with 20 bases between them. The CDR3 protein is CASSSLLNWWEGYTF. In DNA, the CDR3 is TGTGCCAGCAGCTCGCTCCTTAATTGGTGGGAGGGCTACACCTTC.

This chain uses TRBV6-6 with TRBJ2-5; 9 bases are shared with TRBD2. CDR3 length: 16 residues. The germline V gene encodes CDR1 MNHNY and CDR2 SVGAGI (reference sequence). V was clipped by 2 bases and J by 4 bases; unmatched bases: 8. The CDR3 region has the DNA TGTGCCAGCAGTTACGGAGCGGGGGGAATCGGAGAGACCCAGTACTTC. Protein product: CASSYGAGGIGETQYF.

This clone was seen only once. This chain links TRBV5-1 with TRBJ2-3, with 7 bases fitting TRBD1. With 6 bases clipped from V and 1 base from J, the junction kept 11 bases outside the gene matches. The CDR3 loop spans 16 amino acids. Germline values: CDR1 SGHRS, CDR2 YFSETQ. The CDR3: CASTIQGIRGTDTQYF. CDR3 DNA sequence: TGCGCCAGCACCATACAGGGGATAAGGGGCACAGATACGCAGTATTTT. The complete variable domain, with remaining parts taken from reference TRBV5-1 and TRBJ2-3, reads KAGVTQTPRYLIKTRGQQVTLSCSPISGHRSVSWYQQTPGQGLQFLFEYFSETQRNKGNFPGRFSGRQFSNSRSEMNVSTLELGDSALYLCASTIQGIRGTDTQYFGPGTRLTVL.

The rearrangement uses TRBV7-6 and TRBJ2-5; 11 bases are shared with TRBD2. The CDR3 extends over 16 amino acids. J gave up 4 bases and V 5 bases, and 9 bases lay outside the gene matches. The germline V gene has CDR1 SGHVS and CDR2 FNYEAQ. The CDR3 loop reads CASSPPGSGGAETQYF. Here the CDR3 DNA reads TGTGCCAGCAGCCCTCCTGGTAGCGGGGGGGCAGAGACCCAGTACTTC.

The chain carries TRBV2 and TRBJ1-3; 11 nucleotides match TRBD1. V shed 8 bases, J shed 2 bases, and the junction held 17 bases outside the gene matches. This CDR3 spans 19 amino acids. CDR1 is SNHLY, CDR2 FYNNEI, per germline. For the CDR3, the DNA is TGTGCCAGCGACTTGGGTGCGGACAGGGGGCGAGGCGCTGGAAACACCATATATTTT. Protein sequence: CASDLGADRGRGAGNTIYF.

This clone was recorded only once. CDR3 coding DNA: TGTGCCAGCAGCCCCGAGGGTGGGGGCCCGGGAGAGACCCAGTACTTC. Protein product: CASSPEGGGPGETQYF. The chain couples TRBV9 to TRBJ2-5, with D tentatively TRBD1 (6 bases). This CDR3 region has 16 residues. CDR1 and CDR2 (germline): SGDLS, YYNGEE. V was shortened by 4 bases and J by 4 bases, with 20 bases between the two germline ends.

The CDR3 region is CASSLEGQNYGYTF. The CDR3 DNA is TGTGCCAGCAGTTTAGAAGGACAGAACTATGGCTACACCTTC. The V and J genes are TRBV5-4 and TRBJ1-2, with D possibly TRBD1 on 6 matching bases. V dropped 5 bases and J dropped 2 bases, with 13 bases sitting between them. Germline values: CDR1 SGHNT, CDR2 YYREEE (reference sequence). This CDR3 spans 14 amino acids.

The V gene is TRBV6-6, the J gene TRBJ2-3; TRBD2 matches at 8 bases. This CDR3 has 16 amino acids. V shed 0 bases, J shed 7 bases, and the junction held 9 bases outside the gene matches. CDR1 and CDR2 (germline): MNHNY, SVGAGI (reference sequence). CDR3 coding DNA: TGTGCCAGCAGTTACTCGATCGGGGGGGGGCCGAATACGCAGTATTTT. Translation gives CASSYSIGGGPNTQYF.

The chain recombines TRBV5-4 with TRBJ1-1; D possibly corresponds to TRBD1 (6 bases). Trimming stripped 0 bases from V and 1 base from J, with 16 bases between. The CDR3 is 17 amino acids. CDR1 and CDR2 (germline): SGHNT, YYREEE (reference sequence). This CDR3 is CASSLGPPRGANTEAFF. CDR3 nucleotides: TGTGCCAGCAGCTTGGGGCCCCCTCGGGGGGCGAACACTGAAGCTTTCTTT.

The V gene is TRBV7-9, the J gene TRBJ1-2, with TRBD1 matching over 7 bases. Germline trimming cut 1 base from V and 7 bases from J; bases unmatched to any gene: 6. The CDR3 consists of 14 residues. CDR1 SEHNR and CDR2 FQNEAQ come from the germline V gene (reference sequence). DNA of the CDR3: TGTGCCAGCAGCTTAGTGACAGGGAACCGTGGCTACACCTTC. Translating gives CASSLVTGNRGYTF.

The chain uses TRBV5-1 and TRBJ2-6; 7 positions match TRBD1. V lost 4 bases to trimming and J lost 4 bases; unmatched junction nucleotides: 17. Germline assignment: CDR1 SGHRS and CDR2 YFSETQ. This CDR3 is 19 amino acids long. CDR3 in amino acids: CASSAYRGWGRIGANVLTF. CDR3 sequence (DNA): TGCGCCAGCAGCGCATACAGGGGATGGGGAAGGATCGGGGCCAACGTCCTGACTTTC.

The CDR3 DNA sequence: TGTGCTAGTGGTTTGGTAATCCCCGTTACGGCGGGGGATACTGAAGCTTTCTTT. Translating gives CASGLVIPVTAGDTEAFF. The chain has TRBV12-5 and TRBJ1-1; TRBD1 is a possible D gene (5 bases). The germline CDR1 and CDR2 sequences are LGHNT and FRNRAP. This CDR3 is built from 18 residues. V gave up 0 bases and J gave up 5 bases, with 22 bases separating them.

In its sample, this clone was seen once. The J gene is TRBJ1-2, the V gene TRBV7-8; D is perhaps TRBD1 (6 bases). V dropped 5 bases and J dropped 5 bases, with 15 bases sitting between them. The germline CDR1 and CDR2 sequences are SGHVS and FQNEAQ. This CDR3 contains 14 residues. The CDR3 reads CASSPTGGRYGYTF. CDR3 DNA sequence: TGTGCCAGCAGCCCGACAGGAGGTAGATATGGCTACACCTTC. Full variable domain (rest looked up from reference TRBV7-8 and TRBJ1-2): GAGVSQSPRYKVAKRGQDVALRCDPISGHVSLFWYQQALGQGPEFLTYFQNEAQLDKSGLPSDRFFAERPEGSVSTLKIQRTQQEDSAVYLCASSPTGGRYGYTFGSGTRLTVV.

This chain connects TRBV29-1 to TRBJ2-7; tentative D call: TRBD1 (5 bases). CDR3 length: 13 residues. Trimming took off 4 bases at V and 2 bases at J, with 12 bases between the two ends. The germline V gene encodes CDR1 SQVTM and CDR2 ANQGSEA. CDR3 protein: CSVVDTTTYEQYF. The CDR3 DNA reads TGCAGCGTTGTGGACACAACCACCTACGAGCAGTACTTC.

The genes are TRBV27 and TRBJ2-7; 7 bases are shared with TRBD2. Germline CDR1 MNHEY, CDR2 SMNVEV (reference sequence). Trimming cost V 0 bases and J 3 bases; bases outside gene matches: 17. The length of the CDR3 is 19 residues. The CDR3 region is CASSLSPGLTSSGDYEQYF. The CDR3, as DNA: TGTGCCAGCAGTTTATCACCGGGACTCACCTCAAGCGGGGACTACGAGCAGTACTTC.

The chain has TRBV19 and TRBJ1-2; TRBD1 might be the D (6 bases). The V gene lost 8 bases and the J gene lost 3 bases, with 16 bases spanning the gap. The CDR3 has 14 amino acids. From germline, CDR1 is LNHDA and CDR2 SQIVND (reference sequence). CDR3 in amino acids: CASANRVADYGYTF. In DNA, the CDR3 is TGTGCCAGTGCAAACAGGGTCGCGGACTATGGCTACACCTTC.

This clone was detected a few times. The CDR3 bases are TGTGCCAGCTCACCAGACATAACGACAGATACGCAGTATTTT. Its translation: CASSPDITTDTQYF. The chain joins TRBV18 to TRBJ2-3; no clear D. The CDR3 contains 14 residues. Germline-derived CDR1 and CDR2 are KGHSH and LQKENI. Trimming took 2 bases from V and 3 from J, leaving 9 bases between them.

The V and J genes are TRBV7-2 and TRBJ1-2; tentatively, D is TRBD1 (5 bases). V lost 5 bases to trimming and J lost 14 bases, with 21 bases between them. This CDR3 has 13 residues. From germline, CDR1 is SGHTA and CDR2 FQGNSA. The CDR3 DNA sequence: TGTGCCAGCAGCCCCGGCGGGGCAGGGCTCCCAACCTTC. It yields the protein CASSPGGAGLPTF.

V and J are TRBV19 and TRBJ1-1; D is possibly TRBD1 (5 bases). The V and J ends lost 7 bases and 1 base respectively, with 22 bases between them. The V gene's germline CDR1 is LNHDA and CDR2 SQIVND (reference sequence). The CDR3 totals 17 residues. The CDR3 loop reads CASTPRVSGVRNTEAFF. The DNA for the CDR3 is TGTGCCAGTACCCCCAGGGTTTCTGGGGTTCGGAACACTGAAGCTTTCTTT.